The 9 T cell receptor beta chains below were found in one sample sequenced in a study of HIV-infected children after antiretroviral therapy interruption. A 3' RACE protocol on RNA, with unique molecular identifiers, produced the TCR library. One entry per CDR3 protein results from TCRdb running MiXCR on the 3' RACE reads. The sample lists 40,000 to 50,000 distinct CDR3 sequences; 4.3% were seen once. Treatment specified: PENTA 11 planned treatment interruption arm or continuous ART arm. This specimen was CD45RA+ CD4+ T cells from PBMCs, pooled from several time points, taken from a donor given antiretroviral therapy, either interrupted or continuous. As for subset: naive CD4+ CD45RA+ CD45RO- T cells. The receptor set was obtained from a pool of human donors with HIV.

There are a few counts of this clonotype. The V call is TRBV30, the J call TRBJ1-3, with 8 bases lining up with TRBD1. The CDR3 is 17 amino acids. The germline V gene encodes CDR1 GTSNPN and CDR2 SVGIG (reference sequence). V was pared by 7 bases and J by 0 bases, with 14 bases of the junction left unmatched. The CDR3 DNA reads TGTGCCTTCCAGGGGGCGCCGAAAGCCCGCTCTGGAAACACCATATATTTT. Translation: CAFQGAPKARSGNTIYF.

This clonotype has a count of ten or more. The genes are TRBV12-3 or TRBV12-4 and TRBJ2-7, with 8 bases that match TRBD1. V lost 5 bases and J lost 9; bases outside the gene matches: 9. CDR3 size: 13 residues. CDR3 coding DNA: TGTGCCAGCAGTGCGGACAGGGTTTCCGCGCAGTACTTC. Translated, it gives CASSADRVSAQYF.

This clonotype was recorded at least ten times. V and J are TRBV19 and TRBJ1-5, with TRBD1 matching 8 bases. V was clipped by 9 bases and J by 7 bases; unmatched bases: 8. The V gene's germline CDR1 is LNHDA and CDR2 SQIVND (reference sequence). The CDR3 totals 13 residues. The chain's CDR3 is CASPGQGGQPQHF. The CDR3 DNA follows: TGTGCCAGCCCTGGACAGGGCGGGCAGCCCCAGCATTTT.

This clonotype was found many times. As DNA, the CDR3 is TGTGCCAGCATGACTGGAAACACCATATATTTT. Encoded protein: CASMTGNTIYF. The chain combines TRBV6-6 with TRBJ1-3; D is undetermined. This CDR3 is 11 amino acids long. V was shortened by 7 bases and J by 2 bases, with 3 bases between the two germline ends. The germline gives CDR1 MNHNY, CDR2 SVGAGI (reference sequence).

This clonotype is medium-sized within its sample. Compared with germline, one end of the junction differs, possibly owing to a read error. CDR3 loop: CASSQATFQDTQYF. The CDR3 nucleotides are TGTGCCAGCAGCCAAGCGACATTCCAAGACACCCAGTACTTT. The chain recombines TRBV4-2 with TRBJ2-5; the D is unclear. There are 14 residues in the CDR3. Per germline, CDR1 LGHNA and CDR2 YNFKEQ.

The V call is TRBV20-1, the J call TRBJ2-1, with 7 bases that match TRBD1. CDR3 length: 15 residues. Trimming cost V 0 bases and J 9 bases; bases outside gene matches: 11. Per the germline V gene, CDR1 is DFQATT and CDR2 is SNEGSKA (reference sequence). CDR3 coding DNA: TGCAGTGCTAGAGATGCCTACAGGGGACGGGGTGAGCAGTTCTTC. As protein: CSARDAYRGRGEQFF.

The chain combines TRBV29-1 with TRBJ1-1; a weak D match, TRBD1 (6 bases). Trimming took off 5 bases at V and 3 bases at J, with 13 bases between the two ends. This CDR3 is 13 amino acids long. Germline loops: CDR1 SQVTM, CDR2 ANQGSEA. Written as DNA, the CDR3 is TGCAGCGTTTGCAGGGGAGTAGACACTGAAGCTTTCTTT. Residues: CSVCRGVDTEAFF.

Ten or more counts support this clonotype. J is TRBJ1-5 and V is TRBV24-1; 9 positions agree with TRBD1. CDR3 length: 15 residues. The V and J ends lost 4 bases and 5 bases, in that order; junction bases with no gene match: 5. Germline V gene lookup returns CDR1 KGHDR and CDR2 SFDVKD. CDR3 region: CATSDPTGGHQPQHF. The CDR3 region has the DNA TGTGCCACCAGTGACCCAACAGGGGGCCATCAGCCCCAGCATTTT.

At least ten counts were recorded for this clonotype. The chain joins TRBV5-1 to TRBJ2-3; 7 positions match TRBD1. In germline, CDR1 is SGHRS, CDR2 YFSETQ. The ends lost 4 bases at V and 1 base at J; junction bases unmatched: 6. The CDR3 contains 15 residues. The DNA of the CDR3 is TGCGCCAGCAGCCCTCGGGACAGTGGCACAGATACGCAGTATTTT. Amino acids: CASSPRDSGTDTQYF. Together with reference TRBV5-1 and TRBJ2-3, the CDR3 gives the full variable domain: KAGVTQTPRYLIKTRGQQVTLSCSPISGHRSVSWYQQTPGQGLQFLFEYFSETQRNKGNFPGRFSGRQFSNSRSEMNVSTLELGDSALYLCASSPRDSGTDTQYFGPGTRLTVL.